Following are 28 T cell receptor beta chains from one sample sequenced in a study of blood T cell repertoires in COVID-19. Only in-frame clones appear in the TCRdb table, and some are missing; sequencing was by immunoSEQ multiplex PCR. The data contain about 250,000 clones, roughly 80% of them singletons. The sequenced material came from PBMCs or T cells enriched from blood (not recorded which). The receptor source for this set is a woman aged 40 to 55 who had been exposed to COVID-19.

The genes are TRBV6-5 and TRBJ2-1, with 8 nucleotides matching TRBD1. CDR1 and CDR2 (germline): MNHEY, SVGAGI. The CDR3 is 15 amino acids. Trimming at V came to 6 bases and at J to 6 bases, leaving 10 bases not matched to a gene. CDR3 coding DNA: TGTGCCAGCAGCCAAGACAGGGGCTGGGGCAATGAGCAGTTCTTC. Its protein product is CASSQDRGWGNEQFF.

The genes are TRBV18 and TRBJ1-2; D is uncertain. This CDR3 has 16 amino acids. The germline CDR1 and CDR2 sequences are KGHSH and LQKENI. V lost 0 bases and J lost 4, with 15 bases in between. DNA of the CDR3: TGTGCCAGCTCACCACCGTCGACTGCCGGCGGCTATGGCTACACCTTC. Its translation is CASSPPSTAGGYGYTF.

This clone was recorded a few times. The chain carries TRBV6-5 and TRBJ1-5, with TRBD1 matching over 7 bases. CDR3 length equals 15 residues. Germline CDR1 MNHEY, CDR2 SVGAGI. The V and J ends lost 5 bases and 3 bases, in that order; junction bases with no gene match: 7. The CDR3 sequence is CASSIIQGNNQPQHF. The CDR3 DNA is TGTGCCAGCAGTATAATACAGGGGAACAATCAGCCCCAGCATTTT.

The V and J genes are TRBV19 and TRBJ1-2; 8 positions match TRBD1. Germline V gene sequence: CDR1 LNHDA, CDR2 SQIVND (reference sequence). There are 16 residues in the CDR3. The V segment lost 6 bases and the J segment 7 bases; nucleotides outside the gene matches: 16. As DNA, the CDR3 is TGTGCCAGTAGACACAGAGAGGGACAGGACAGAGGTGGCTACACCTTC. Residues: CASRHREGQDRGGYTF.

The chain couples TRBV19 to TRBJ2-1, with TRBD2 matching over 8 bases. V shed 3 bases and J 13 bases; nucleotides not matched to a gene: 2. The CDR3 sequence is 11 residues long. Germline V gives CDR1 LNHDA, CDR2 SQIVND (reference sequence). CDR3 bases: TGTGCCAGTAGTATCCGGGGGGGCCAGTTCTTC. Amino acid sequence: CASSIRGGQFF.

This clone appeared many times. This chain links TRBV3-1 (or the pseudogene TRBV3-2) with TRBJ1-2, with 9 nucleotides matching TRBD1. The CDR3 is 15 amino acids. J lost 5 bases, V lost 1 base, and 5 bases had no gene match. Germline assignment: CDR1 LGHDT and CDR2 YNNKEL (reference sequence). The CDR3 DNA follows: TGTGCCAGCAGCCAAGTTCGGGGACAGGGATATGGCTACACCTTC. Protein: CASSQVRGQGYGYTF.

The chain carries TRBV29-1 and TRBJ2-3; TRBD1 aligns across 7 bases. CDR1 is SQVTM and CDR2 is ANQGSEA in the germline V gene. Losses at the gene ends were 4 bases for V and 3 bases for J; bases not matched to a gene: 22. CDR3 length equals 19 residues. The CDR3 bases are TGCAGCGTTGCCGCTGGATCAGGGGGATACCCCTCTCTGACAGATACGCAGTATTTT. It translates to CSVAAGSGGYPSLTDTQYF.

This chain uses TRBV2 with TRBJ2-2, with TRBD2 matching 9 bases. The CDR3 has 15 residues. Germline-derived CDR1 and CDR2 are SNHLY and FYNNEI. The J segment lost 5 bases and the V segment lost 7 bases, leaving 8 bases of the junction unmatched. The CDR3 DNA follows: TGTGCCAGCATAGGGGCTAGCGGGATTACCGGGGAGCTGTTTTTT. Translated: CASIGASGITGELFF.

The V gene is TRBV21-1, the J gene TRBJ1-1; the DNA was not used to check the table's D call, TRBD1. TRBV21-1 is listed as a pseudogene. The CDR3 has 17 residues. The CDR3 loop is CASSDKFRTGLNTEAFF. Here the CDR3 DNA reads TGTGCCAGCAGCGACAAATTTAGGACAGGCTTGAACACTGAAGCTTTCTTT.

The V and J genes are TRBV2 and TRBJ1-6; D is unclear. Germline V gene lookup returns CDR1 SNHLY and CDR2 FYNNEI. Trimming removed 8 bases from V and 11 bases from J, with 13 bases in between. The CDR3 has 12 residues. Here the CDR3 DNA reads TGTGCCAGCGGAGGGCCCAAGGCACCCCTCCACTTT. As protein: CASGGPKAPLHF.

This chain joins TRBV2 and TRBJ2-7, with D possibly matching TRBD2 (5 bases). CDR1 is SNHLY, CDR2 FYNNEI, per germline. V lost 6 bases, J lost 6 bases, and 12 bases lay in between. This CDR3 has 12 residues. DNA for the CDR3: TGTGCCAGCAGCCTCCGAGGGTTCGAGCAGTACTTC. This sequence encodes CASSLRGFEQYF. Full variable domain (remainder filled in from reference TRBV2 and TRBJ2-7): EPEVTQTPSHQVTQMGQEVILRCVPISNHLYFYWYRQILGQKVEFLVSFYNNEISEKSEIFDDQFSVERPDGSNFTLKIRSTKLEDSAMYFCASSLRGFEQYFGPGTRLTVT.

This clone was seen once. The chain joins TRBV9 to TRBJ2-1, with 7 bases aligning to TRBD1. Trimming removed 0 bases from V and 12 bases from J; junction bases left unmatched: 15. The CDR3 has 16 amino acids. CDR1 is SGDLS, CDR2 YYNGEE, per germline. For the CDR3, the DNA is TGTGCCAGCAGCGTAGACCAGGGGGATCGTGATAATCGGCAGTTCTTC. It yields the protein CASSVDQGDRDNRQFF.

The rearrangement links TRBV6-5 to TRBJ1-3; weak D call: TRBD1 (6 bases). The CDR3 spans 15 residues. Between the trimmed V and J ends, which lost 5 bases and 2 bases, there was a span of 13 bases. Germline assignment: CDR1 MNHEY and CDR2 SVGAGI. The CDR3: CASSPGQTTGNTIYF. The CDR3, as DNA: TGTGCCAGCAGTCCCGGACAGACGACTGGAAACACCATATATTTT.

The V and J genes are TRBV5-1 and TRBJ1-1; the match to TRBD1 covers 7 bases. V dropped 4 bases and J dropped 3; count of bases not matched to a gene: 9. From germline, CDR1 is SGHRS and CDR2 YFSETQ. The CDR3 has 15 amino acids. The DNA of the CDR3 is TGCGCCAGCAGCGGCACAGGGGTTGGGGACACTGAAGCTTTCTTT. Its protein product is CASSGTGVGDTEAFF.

The V call is TRBV19, the J call TRBJ1-4; D is perhaps TRBD1 (5 bases). CDR3 length: 14 amino acids. V shed 2 bases and J shed 5 bases, with 9 bases lying between them. CDR1 LNHDA and CDR2 SQIVND come from the germline V gene (reference sequence). CDR3 nucleotide sequence: TGTGCCAGTAGTATAAGCCAGGGAAATGAAAAACTGTTTTTT. Its protein is CASSISQGNEKLFF.

This chain links TRBV19 with TRBJ2-3; 8 nucleotides agree with TRBD1. CDR1 is LNHDA, CDR2 SQIVND, per germline (reference sequence). The CDR3 consists of 14 residues. V lost 8 bases and J lost 1; bases outside the gene matches: 5. The DNA of the CDR3 is TGTGCCAGTTCGCCGACAGGGGGCACAGATACGCAGTATTTT. Protein sequence: CASSPTGGTDTQYF.

The chain is built from TRBV28 and TRBJ1-1; D is possibly TRBD1 (5 bases). The CDR3 totals 16 residues. V shed 1 base and J shed 4 bases, with 16 bases lying between them. Germline-derived CDR1 and CDR2 are MDHEN and SYDVKM. The CDR3, as DNA: TGTGCCAGCAGTTTATTTGGGAGGGCGGGGGGCACTGAAGCTTTCTTT. Protein product: CASSLFGRAGGTEAFF.

The chain combines TRBV7-8 with TRBJ2-5, with D perhaps assigned TRBD1 or TRBD2 (5 bases each). The V and J ends lost 5 bases and 2 bases respectively, with 12 bases between them. Germline V gene data show CDR1 as SGHVS and CDR2 as FQNEAQ. This CDR3 is 14 amino acids long. The CDR3 DNA sequence: TGTGCCAGCAGCCGAGGGGCCAGACAAGAGACCCAGTACTTC. The encoded protein is CASSRGARQETQYF.

This clone was detected a few times. The rearrangement links TRBV5-1 to TRBJ1-2; D ambiguous. Germline CDR1 and CDR2: SGHRS and YFSETQ. The CDR3 contains 15 residues. Trimming cost V 4 bases and J 0 bases, with 13 bases left between them. CDR3 DNA sequence: TGCGCCAGCAGCCCAGAGACATACACTAACTATGGCTACACCTTC. Translated: CASSPETYTNYGYTF.

V usage is TRBV6-6 and J usage is TRBJ2-3; D not certain. Germline V lookup: CDR1 MNHNY, CDR2 SVGAGI (reference sequence). There are 14 residues in the CDR3. Trimming took off 5 bases at V and 3 bases at J, with 12 bases between the two ends. The chain's CDR3 is CASSPASTTDTQYF. Here the CDR3 DNA reads TGTGCCAGCAGTCCAGCGAGCACGACAGATACGCAGTATTTT.

The genes are TRBV28 and TRBJ1-6, with D unclear. Germline values: CDR1 MDHEN, CDR2 SYDVKM. The length of the CDR3 is 15 residues. Trimming took off 2 bases at V and 0 bases at J, with 5 bases between the two ends. The CDR3, as DNA: TGTGCCAGCAGTTTAGGCAGCTCCTATAATTCACCCCTCCACTTT. This translates into CASSLGSSYNSPLHF.

This chain connects TRBV5-1 to TRBJ2-7; D unresolved. V lost 4 bases to trimming and J lost 4 bases, with 12 bases between them. Germline V gene sequence: CDR1 SGHRS, CDR2 YFSETQ. The CDR3 runs 13 residues. The CDR3 here is CASSPLLSYEQYF. DNA of the CDR3: TGCGCCAGCAGCCCCCTACTGTCTTACGAGCAGTACTTC.

About this clone: An end of the junction does not agree with germline; a read error may underlie this. In DNA form, the CDR3 reads TGTGCCAGCAATTACCTCGACTATGGCTACACCTTC. It yields the protein CASNYLDYGYTF. This sequence joins TRBV6-5 and TRBJ1-2, with unresolved D. This CDR3 contains 12 residues. Germline V gives CDR1 MNHEY, CDR2 SVGAGI.

This chain uses TRBV2 with TRBJ2-4; D might be TRBD1 (7 bases). Germline V gene data show CDR1 as SNHLY and CDR2 as FYNNEI. The CDR3 sequence is 17 residues long. V was trimmed by 5 bases and J by 7 bases, leaving 24 bases between them. The CDR3 spells CASSRQGGIGGRNIQYF. The CDR3 nucleotides read TGTGCCAGCAGTCGCCAAGGAGGGATAGGGGGCAGGAACATTCAGTACTTC.

The chain couples TRBV7-3 to TRBJ1-2; D perhaps matches TRBD1 (6 bases). V was cut by 4 bases and J by 6 bases, with 24 bases left in between. This CDR3 has 17 residues. CDR1 is SGHTA and CDR2 is FQGTGA in the germline V gene. The CDR3 spells CASSSSLDSYLGDGYTF. The CDR3 DNA sequence: TGTGCCAGCAGCTCCTCCTTGGACAGCTACCTCGGAGATGGCTACACCTTC.

This chain uses TRBV11-3 with TRBJ1-1, with TRBD1 matching 7 bases. This CDR3 has 16 amino acids. CDR1 is SGHNT, CDR2 YENEEA, per germline. Trimming removed 5 bases from V and 0 bases from J; junction bases left unmatched: 9. The CDR3 is CASSPGQDRLNTEAFF. In nucleotides, the CDR3 is TGTGCCAGCAGCCCTGGACAGGACAGGCTGAACACTGAAGCTTTCTTT.

The J gene is TRBJ1-6, the V gene TRBV19; 7 bases agree with TRBD1. CDR3 length equals 16 residues. Germline-derived CDR1 and CDR2 are LNHDA and SQIVND (reference sequence). V was clipped by 6 bases and J by 5 bases; unmatched bases: 10. CDR3 protein: CASRQSIDRDNSPLHF. The CDR3, as DNA: TGTGCCAGTAGACAAAGCATAGACAGGGATAATTCACCCCTCCACTTT.

The V and J genes are TRBV5-4 and TRBJ1-1; possibly TRBD1 for D (6 bases). Looked up from germline, CDR1 is SGHNT and CDR2 is YYREEE (reference sequence). The CDR3 totals 15 residues. V lost 4 bases and J 0 bases, leaving 13 bases between the germline ends. CDR3 loop: CASSPWTVMNTEAFF. The DNA of the CDR3 is TGTGCCAGCAGCCCTTGGACAGTAATGAACACTGAAGCTTTCTTT.